This T cell receptor beta chain was captured in a study of T cells after yellow fever vaccination. The overall study: Fractions of low cell number were prepared using SMART-Seq v4 Ultra Low Input. Whole-study findings and limits: Reappearance after the booster was observed for most primary-vaccination clones (roughly 97% CD4, almost 90% CD8). Repertoires obtained by FACS sorting could include abundant clonotypes that entered as contaminants from the bulk population.

About this clonotype itself: Antigen specificity is unknown.

The J segment lost 6 bases and the V segment lost 3 bases, leaving 6 bases of the junction unmatched. Germline assignment: CDR1 LGHDT and CDR2 YNNKEL (reference sequence). This CDR3 has 15 amino acids. 5'RACE template switching produced TCR cDNA carrying a universal primer site and UMIs. TCRdb ran MiXCR on the 5' RACE reads and lists one entry per CDR3 protein. The table has a few hundred thousand distinct CDR3 sequences, over 3.5% seen once. The sample here was PBMCs, taken 15 days after the yellow fever booster vaccination. This TCR came from a man aged 18 to 29 who received the YFV17D yellow fever vaccine. The genes are TRBV3-1 and TRBJ2-3, with 10 bases aligning to TRBD2. The DNA for the CDR3 is TGTGCCAGCAGCCACCTAGCGGGGGACTCGGATACGCAGTATTTT. Translation: CASSHLAGDSDTQYF.